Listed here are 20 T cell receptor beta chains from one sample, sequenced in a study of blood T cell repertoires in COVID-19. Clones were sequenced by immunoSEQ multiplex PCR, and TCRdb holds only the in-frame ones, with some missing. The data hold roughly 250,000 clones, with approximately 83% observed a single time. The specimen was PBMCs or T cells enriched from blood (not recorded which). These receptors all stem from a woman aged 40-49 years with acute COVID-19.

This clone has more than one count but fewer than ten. CDR3 in amino acids: CASSSLQRNYNEQFF. The CDR3 DNA reads as TGTGCCAGCAGTTCCCTACAGCGGAACTACAATGAGCAGTTCTTC. The chain is built from TRBV28 and TRBJ2-1; perhaps TRBD2 as D (5 bases). Germline V gene data show CDR1 as MDHEN and CDR2 as SYDVKM. The CDR3 has 15 amino acids. Trimming cost V 4 bases and J 3 bases, with 13 bases left between them.

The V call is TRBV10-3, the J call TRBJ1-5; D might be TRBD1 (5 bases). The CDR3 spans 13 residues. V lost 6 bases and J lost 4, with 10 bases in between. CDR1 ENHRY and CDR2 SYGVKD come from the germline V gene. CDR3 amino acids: CAIRSGGNQPQHF. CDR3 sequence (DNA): TGTGCCATCAGAAGTGGGGGGAATCAGCCCCAGCATTTT.

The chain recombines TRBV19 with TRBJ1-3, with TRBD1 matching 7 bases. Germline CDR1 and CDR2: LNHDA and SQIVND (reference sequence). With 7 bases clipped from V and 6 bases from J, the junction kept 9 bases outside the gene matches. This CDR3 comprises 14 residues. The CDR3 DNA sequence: TGTGCCAGTACCCCCGGGACAGAAGCAAACACCATATATTTT. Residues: CASTPGTEANTIYF.

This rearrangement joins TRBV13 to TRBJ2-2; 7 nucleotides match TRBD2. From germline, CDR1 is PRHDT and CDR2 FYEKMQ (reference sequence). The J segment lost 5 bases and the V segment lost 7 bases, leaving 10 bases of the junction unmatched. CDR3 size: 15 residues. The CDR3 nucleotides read TGTGCCAGCACTCCAGGCGGGAGAGGTACCGGGGAGCTGTTTTTT. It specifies CASTPGGRGTGELFF.

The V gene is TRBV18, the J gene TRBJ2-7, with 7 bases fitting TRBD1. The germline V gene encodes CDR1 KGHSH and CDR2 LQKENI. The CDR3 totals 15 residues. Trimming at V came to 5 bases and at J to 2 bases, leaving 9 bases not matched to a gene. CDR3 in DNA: TGTGCCAGCTCAAAGACAGGGAGCGATCCCTACGAGCAGTACTTC. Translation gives CASSKTGSDPYEQYF. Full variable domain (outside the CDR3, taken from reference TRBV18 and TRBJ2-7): NAGVMQNPRHLVRRRGQEARLRCSPMKGHSHVYWYRQLPEEGLKFMVYLQKENIIDESGMPKERFSAEFPKEGPSILRIQQVVRGDSAAYFCASSKTGSDPYEQYFGPGTRLTVT.

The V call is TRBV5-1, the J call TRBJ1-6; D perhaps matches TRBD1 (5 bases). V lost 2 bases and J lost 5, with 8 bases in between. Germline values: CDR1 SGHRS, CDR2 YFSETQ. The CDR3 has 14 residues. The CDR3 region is CASSFAGNNSPLHF. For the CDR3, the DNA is TGCGCCAGCAGCTTCGCAGGGAATAATTCACCCCTCCACTTT.

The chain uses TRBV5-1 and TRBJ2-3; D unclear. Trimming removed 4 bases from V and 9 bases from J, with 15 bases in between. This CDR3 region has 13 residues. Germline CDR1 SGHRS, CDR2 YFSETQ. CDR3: CASSPATKPTQYF. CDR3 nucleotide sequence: TGCGCCAGCAGCCCGGCAACTAAGCCAACGCAGTATTTT.

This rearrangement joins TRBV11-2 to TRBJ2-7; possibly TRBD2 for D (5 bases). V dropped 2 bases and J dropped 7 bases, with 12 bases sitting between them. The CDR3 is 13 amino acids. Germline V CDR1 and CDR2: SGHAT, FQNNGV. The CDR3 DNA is TGTGCCAGCAGCTTAACCGGGGTCCCGGAGCAGTACTTC. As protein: CASSLTGVPEQYF.

In nucleotides, the CDR3 is TGTGCCAGCAGTCCACGTGTGAGCGCAAATGGTAATGAGCAGTTCTTC. It yields the protein CASSPRVSANGNEQFF. The V gene is TRBV27, the J gene TRBJ2-1; no reliable D call. Per the germline V gene, CDR1 is MNHEY and CDR2 is SMNVEV (reference sequence). V lost 5 bases, J lost 7 bases, and 21 bases lay in between. The CDR3 length is 16 residues.

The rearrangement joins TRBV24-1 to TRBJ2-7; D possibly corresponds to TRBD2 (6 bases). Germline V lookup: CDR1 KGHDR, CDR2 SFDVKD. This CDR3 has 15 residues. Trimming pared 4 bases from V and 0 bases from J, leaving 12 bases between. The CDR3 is CATSELAKYSYEQYF. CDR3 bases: TGTGCCACCAGTGAGCTAGCGAAGTACTCCTACGAGCAGTACTTC.

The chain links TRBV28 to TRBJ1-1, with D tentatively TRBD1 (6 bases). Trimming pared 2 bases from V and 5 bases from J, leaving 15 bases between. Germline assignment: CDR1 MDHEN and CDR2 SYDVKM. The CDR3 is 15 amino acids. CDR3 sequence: CASSLVSRGSTEAFF. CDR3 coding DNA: TGTGCCAGCAGTTTAGTTTCCAGGGGATCGACTGAAGCTTTCTTT.

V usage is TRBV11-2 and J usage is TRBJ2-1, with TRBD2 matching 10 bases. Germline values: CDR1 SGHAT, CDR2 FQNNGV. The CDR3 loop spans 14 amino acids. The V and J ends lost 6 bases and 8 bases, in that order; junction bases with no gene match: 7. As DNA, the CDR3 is TGTGCCAGCAGTTCGGGACTAGCGTCGGATGAGCAGTTCTTC. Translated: CASSSGLASDEQFF.

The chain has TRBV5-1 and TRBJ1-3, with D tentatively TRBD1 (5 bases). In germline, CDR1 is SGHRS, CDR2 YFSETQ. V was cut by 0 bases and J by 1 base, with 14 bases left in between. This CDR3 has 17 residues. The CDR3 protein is CASSLVGAGTSGNTIYF. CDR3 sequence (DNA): TGCGCCAGCAGCTTGGTGGGAGCGGGGACGTCTGGAAACACCATATATTTT.

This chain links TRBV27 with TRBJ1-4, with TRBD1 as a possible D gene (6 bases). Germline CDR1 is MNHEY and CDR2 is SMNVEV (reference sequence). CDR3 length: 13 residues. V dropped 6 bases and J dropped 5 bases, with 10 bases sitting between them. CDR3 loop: CASSRGGNEKLFF. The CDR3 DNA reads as TGTGCCAGCAGCCGCGGGGGCAATGAAAAACTGTTTTTT.

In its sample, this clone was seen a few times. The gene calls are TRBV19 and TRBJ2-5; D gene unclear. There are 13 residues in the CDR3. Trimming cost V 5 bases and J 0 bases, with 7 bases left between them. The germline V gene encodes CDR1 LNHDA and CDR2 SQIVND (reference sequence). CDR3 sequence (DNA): TGTGCCAGTAGTGAGAGTAACCAAGAGACCCAGTACTTC. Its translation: CASSESNQETQYF.

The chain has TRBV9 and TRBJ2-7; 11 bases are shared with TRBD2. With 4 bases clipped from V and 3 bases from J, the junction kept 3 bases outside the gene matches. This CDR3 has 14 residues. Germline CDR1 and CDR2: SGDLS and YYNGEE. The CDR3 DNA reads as TGTGCCAGCAGCAAGGGACTAGCGGACTACGAGCAGTACTTC. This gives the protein CASSKGLADYEQYF. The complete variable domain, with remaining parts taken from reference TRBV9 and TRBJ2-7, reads DSGVTQTPKHLITATGQRVTLRCSPRSGDLSVYWYQQSLDQGLQFLIQYYNGEERAKGNILERFSAQQFPDLHSELNLSSLELGDSALYFCASSKGLADYEQYFGPGTRLTVT.

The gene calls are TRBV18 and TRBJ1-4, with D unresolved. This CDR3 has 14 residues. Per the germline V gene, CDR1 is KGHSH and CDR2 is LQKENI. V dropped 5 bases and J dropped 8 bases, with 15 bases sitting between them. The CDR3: CASSSPASKEKLFF. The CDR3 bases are TGTGCCAGCTCATCCCCCGCGAGTAAAGAAAAACTGTTTTTT.

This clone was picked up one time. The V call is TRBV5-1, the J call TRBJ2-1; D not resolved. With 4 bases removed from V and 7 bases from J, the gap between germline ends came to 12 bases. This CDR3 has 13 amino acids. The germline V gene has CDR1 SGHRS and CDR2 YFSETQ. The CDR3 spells CASSVADLNEQFF. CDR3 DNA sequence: TGCGCCAGCAGCGTAGCAGACCTTAATGAGCAGTTCTTC.

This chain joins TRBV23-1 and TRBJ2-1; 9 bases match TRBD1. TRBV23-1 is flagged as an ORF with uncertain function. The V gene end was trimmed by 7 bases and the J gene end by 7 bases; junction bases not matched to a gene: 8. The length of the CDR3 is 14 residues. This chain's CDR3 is CASISGTGINEQFF. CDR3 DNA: TGCGCCAGCATCTCCGGGACAGGGATTAATGAGCAGTTCTTC.

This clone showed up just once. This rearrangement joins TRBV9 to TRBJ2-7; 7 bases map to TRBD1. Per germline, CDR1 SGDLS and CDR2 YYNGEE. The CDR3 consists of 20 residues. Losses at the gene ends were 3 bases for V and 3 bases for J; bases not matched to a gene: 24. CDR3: CASSASIPGQISPTGYEQYF. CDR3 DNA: TGTGCCAGCAGCGCCTCCATACCGGGACAGATTTCTCCGACCGGCTACGAGCAGTACTTC.